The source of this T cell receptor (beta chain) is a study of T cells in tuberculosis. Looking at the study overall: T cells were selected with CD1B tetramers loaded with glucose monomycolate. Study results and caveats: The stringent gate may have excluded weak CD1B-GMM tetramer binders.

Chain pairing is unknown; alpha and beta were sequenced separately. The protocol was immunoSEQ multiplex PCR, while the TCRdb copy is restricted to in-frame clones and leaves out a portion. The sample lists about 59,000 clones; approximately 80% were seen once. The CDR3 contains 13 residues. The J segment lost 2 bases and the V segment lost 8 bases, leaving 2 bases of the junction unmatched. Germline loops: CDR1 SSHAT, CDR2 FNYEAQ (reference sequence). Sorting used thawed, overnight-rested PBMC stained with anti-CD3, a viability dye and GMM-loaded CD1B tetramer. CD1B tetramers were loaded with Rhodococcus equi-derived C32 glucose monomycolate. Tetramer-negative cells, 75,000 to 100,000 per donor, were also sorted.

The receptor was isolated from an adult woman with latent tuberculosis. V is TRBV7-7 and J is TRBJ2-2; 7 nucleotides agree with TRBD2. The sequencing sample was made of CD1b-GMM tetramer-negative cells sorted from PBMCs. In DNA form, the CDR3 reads TGTGCCAGCCCGGGGGGTAACACCGGGGAGCTGTTTTTT. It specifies CASPGGNTGELFF.